This T cell receptor beta chain was found in a study of PD-L1 blockade in urothelial cancer. Study-wide background: Of prior chemotherapy regimens, patients had received between 0 and 3. Across blood samples, T cells had a median count of around 140,000.

Templates that were synthetic TCR analogs were spiked into each PCR. The table came from immunoSEQ multiplex PCR; TCRdb's copy has only in-frame clones and leaves some out. In the table there are approximately 71,000 clones, 70% to 90% of which are singletons. This CDR3 is 16 amino acids long. Germline CDR1 reads SGHRS; CDR2 reads YFSETQ. The V segment lost 0 bases and the J segment 0 bases; nucleotides outside the gene matches: 2. The material sequenced was PBMCs, taken around atezolizumab (anti-PD-L1) treatment. This receptor was taken from a man aged 60 to 75 with urothelial cancer. The chain links TRBV5-1 to TRBJ2-3, with 9 nucleotides matching TRBD1. CDR3 protein: CASSLADRGSTDTQYF. The DNA of the CDR3 is TGCGCCAGCAGCTTGGCTGACAGGGGGAGCACAGATACGCAGTATTTT.